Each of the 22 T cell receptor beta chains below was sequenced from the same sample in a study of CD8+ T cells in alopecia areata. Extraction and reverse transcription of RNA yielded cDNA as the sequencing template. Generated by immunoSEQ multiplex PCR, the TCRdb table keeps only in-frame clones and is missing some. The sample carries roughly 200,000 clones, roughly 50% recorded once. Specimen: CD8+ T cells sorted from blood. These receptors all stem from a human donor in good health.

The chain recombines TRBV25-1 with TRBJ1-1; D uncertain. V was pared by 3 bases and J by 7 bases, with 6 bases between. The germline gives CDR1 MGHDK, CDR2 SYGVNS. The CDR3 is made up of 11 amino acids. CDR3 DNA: TGTGCCAGCAGTGATTTGGTTGAAGCTTTCTTT. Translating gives CASSDLVEAFF. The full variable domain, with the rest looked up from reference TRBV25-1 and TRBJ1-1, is EADIYQTPRYLVIGTGKKITLECSQTMGHDKMYWYQQDPGMELHLIHYSYGVNSTEKGDLSSESTVSRIRTEHFPLTLESARPSHTSQYLCASSDLVEAFFGQGTRLTVV.

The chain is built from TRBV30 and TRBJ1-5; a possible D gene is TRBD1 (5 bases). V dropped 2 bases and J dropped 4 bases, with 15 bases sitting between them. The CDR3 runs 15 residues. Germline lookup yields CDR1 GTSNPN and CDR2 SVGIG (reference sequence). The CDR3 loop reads CAWSPGGAINQPQHF. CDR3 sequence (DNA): TGTGCCTGGAGTCCGGGAGGGGCCATTAATCAGCCCCAGCATTTT.

The CDR3 DNA follows: TGTGCCAGTGGACAGATCACAGATACGCAGTATTTT. This codes for CASGQITDTQYF. The gene calls are TRBV5-8 and TRBJ2-3; D is possibly TRBD1 (6 bases). V was trimmed by 8 bases and J by 2 bases, leaving 9 bases between them. Germline CDR1 and CDR2: SGHTS and YDEGEE. This CDR3 is built from 12 residues. The whole variable domain, filled in from reference TRBV5-8 and TRBJ2-3, reads EAGVTQSPTHLIKTRGQQATLRCSPISGHTSVYWYQQALGLGLQFLLWYDEGEERNRGNFPPRFSGRQFPNYSSELNVNALELEDSALYLCASGQITDTQYFGPGTRLTVL.

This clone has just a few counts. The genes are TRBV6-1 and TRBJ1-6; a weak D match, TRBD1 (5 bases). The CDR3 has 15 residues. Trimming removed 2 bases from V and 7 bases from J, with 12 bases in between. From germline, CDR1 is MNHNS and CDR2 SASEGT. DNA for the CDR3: TGTGCCAGCAGTGAATCAAGGGGCAGGAATTCACCCCTCCACTTT. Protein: CASSESRGRNSPLHF.

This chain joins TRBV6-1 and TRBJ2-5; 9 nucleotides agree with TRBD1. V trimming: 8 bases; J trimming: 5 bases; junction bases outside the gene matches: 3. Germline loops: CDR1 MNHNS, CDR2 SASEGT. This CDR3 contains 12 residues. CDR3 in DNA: TGTGCCAGCCAACAGGGGGCCGAGACCCAGTACTTC. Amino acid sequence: CASQQGAETQYF.

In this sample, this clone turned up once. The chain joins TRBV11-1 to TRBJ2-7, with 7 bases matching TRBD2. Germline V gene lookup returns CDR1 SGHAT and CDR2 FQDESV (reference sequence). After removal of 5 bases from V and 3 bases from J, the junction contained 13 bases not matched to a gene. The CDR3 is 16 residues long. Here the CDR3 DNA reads TGTGCCAGCAGCCCATCCCGAGGGACTATCCACTACGAGCAGTACTTC. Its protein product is CASSPSRGTIHYEQYF.

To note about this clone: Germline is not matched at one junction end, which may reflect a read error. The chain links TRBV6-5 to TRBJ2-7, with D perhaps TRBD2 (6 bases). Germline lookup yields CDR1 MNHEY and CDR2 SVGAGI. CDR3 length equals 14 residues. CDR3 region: CASGYSGEWREQYF. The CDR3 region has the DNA TGTGCCAGCGGTTACTCGGGGGAATGGAGGGAGCAGTACTTC.

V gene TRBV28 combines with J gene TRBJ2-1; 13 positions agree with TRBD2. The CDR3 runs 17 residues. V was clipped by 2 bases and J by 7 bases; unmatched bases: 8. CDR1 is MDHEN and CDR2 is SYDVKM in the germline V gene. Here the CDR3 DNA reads TGTGCCAGCAGTTTACCCAGACTAGCGGGGGGCGGGAATGAGCAGTTCTTC. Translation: CASSLPRLAGGGNEQFF.

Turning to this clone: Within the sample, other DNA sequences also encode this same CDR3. The CDR3 sequence is CASSQDLASGGNNEQFF. CDR3 sequence (DNA): TGCGCCAGCAGCCAAGATCTTGCGAGCGGGGGGAACAATGAGCAGTTCTTC. The V and J genes are TRBV4-1 and TRBJ2-1; 9 nucleotides agree with TRBD2. Germline loops: CDR1 MGHRA, CDR2 YSYEKL. The CDR3 spans 17 residues. J was trimmed by 5 bases and V by 0 bases; bases with no gene match: 8.

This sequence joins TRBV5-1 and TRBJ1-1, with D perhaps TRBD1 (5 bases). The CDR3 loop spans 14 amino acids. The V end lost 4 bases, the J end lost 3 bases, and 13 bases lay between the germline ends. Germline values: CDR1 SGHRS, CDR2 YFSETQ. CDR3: CASSVAGPHTEAFF. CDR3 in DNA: TGCGCCAGCAGCGTCGCGGGACCGCACACTGAAGCTTTCTTT.

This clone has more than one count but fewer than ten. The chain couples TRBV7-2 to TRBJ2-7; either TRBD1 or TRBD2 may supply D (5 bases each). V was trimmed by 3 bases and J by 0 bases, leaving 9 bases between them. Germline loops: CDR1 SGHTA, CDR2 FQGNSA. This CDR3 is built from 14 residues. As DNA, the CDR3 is TGTGCCAGCAGCTTTCGGGGCCCCTCCTACGAGCAGTACTTC. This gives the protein CASSFRGPSYEQYF. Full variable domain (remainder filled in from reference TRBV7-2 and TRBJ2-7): GAGVSQSPSNKVTEKGKDVELRCDPISGHTALYWYRQSLGQGLEFLIYFQGNSAPDKSGLPSDRFSAERTGGSVSTLTIQRTQQEDSAVYLCASSFRGPSYEQYFGPGTRLTVT.

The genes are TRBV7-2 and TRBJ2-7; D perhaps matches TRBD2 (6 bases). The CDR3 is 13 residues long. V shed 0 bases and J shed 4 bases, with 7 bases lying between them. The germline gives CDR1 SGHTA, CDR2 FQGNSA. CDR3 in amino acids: CASSLARGYEQYF. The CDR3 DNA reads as TGTGCCAGCAGCTTAGCGCGGGGTTACGAGCAGTACTTC. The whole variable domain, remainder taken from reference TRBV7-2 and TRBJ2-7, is GAGVSQSPSNKVTEKGKDVELRCDPISGHTALYWYRQSLGQGLEFLIYFQGNSAPDKSGLPSDRFSAERTGGSVSTLTIQRTQQEDSAVYLCASSLARGYEQYFGPGTRLTVT.

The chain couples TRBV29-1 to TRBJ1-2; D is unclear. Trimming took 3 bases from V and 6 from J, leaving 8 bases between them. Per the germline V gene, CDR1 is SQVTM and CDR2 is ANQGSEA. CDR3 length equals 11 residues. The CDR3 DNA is TGCAGCGTTGACGGTCGAGATGGCTACACCTTC. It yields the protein CSVDGRDGYTF.

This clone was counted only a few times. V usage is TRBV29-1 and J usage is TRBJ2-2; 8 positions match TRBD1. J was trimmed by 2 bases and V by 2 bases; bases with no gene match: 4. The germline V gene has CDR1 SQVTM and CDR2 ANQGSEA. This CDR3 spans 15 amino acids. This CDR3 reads CSVERQGSNTGELFF. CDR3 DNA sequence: TGCAGCGTTGAAAGACAGGGGTCCAACACCGGGGAGCTGTTTTTT.

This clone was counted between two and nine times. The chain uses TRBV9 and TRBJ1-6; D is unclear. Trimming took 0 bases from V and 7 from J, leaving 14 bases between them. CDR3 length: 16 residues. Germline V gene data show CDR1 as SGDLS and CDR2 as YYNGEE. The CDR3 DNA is TGTGCCAGCAGCGTAGGGATCGAGGGAGGCAATTCACCCCTCCACTTT. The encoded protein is CASSVGIEGGNSPLHF.

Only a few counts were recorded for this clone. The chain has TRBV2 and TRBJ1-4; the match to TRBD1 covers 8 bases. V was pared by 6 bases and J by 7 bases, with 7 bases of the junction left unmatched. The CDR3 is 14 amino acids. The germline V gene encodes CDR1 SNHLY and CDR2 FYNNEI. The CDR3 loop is CASSGQGAAEKLFF. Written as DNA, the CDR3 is TGTGCCAGCAGCGGTCAGGGGGCTGCTGAAAAACTGTTTTTT.

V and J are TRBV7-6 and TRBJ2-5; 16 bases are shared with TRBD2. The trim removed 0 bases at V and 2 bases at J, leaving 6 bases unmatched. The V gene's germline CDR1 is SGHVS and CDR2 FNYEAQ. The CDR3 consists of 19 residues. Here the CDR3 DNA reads TGTGCCAGCAGCTTAGCACCGGGACTAGCGGGGGGGGATCAAGAGACCCAGTACTTC. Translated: CASSLAPGLAGGDQETQYF.

The DNA for the CDR3 is TGTGCCAGCAGTTACAGCGGCGGGGGTTACACAGATACGCAGTATTTT. Translating gives CASSYSGGGYTDTQYF. V is TRBV6-6 and J is TRBJ2-3; 7 nucleotides align to TRBD2. This CDR3 region has 16 residues. V shed 2 bases and J 2 bases; nucleotides not matched to a gene: 7. Germline CDR1 reads MNHNY; CDR2 reads SVGAGI (reference sequence).

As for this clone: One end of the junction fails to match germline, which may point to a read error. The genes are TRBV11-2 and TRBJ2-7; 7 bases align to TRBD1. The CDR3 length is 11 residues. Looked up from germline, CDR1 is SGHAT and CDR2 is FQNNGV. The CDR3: CASSLGGQVNF. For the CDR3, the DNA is TGTGCCAGCAGCTTGGGTGGACAGGTAAACTTC.

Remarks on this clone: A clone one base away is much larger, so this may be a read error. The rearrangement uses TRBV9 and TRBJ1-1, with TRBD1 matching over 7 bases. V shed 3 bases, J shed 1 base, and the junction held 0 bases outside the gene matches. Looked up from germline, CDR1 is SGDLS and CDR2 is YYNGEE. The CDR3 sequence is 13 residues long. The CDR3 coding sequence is TGTGCCAGCAGCGAGGGGGCGAACACTGAAGCTTTCTTT. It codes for CASSEGANTEAFF.

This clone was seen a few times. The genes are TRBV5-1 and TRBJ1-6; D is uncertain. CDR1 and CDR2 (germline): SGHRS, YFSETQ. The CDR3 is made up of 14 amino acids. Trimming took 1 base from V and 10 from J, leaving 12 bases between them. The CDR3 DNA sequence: TGCGCCAGCAGCTTGTCCGGGATCCGGTCACCCCTCCACTTT. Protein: CASSLSGIRSPLHF.

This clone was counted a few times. The CDR3 DNA sequence: TGTGCCAGCAGCTTGACAGGGGACTATGGCTACACCTTC. It yields the protein CASSLTGDYGYTF. This chain links TRBV5-6 with TRBJ1-2; 7 bases match TRBD1. V shed 1 base, J shed 3 bases, and the junction held 0 bases outside the gene matches. Germline lookup yields CDR1 SGHDT and CDR2 YYEEEE. CDR3 length: 13 residues.